This T cell receptor (beta chain) was captured by sequencing in a study of response to subunit inactivated influenza vaccine. Study results and limitations: Researchers suggested that each seasonal influenza vaccination recruits few new T cells.

TCRdb re-called the RT-PCR reads with MiXCR, one entry per CDR3 protein. The table includes around 170,000 distinct CDR3 sequences, around 11% detected once. Regarding this clonotype: Antigen unknown.

The input for sequencing was CD8+ T cells sorted from PBMCs, taken around 25 months after vaccination. This clonotype was obtained from a man aged 50-75 years who received an inactivated influenza vaccine.

This CDR3 is CAISESRTVQETQYF. In DNA, the CDR3 is TGTGCCATCAGTGAGTCCCGGACAGTACAAGAGACCCAGTACTTC. V and J are TRBV10-3 and TRBJ2-5; D is perhaps TRBD1 (6 bases). In germline, CDR1 is ENHRY, CDR2 SYGVKD. V gave up 0 bases and J gave up 2 bases, with 10 bases separating them. The CDR3 contains 15 residues.